The sample holds one count of the clone carrying this T cell receptor (beta chain). Its antigen is unidentified. This sample is drawn from a study of prognosis after radiotherapy for stage I lung cancer. General study findings and limits: A drop in unique TCR clone counts was seen after stereotactic body radiation therapy, median around 10,000 versus 6,500.

V shed 6 bases and J 5 bases; nucleotides not matched to a gene: 17. CDR3 length: 17 residues. Germline V lookup: CDR1 MNHEY, CDR2 SVGEGT. TCR beta CDR3 was amplified from genomic DNA by two-round multiplex PCR. Gene-specific TRBV and TRBJ primers were used in PCR round one. Each CDR3 protein is one row after TCRdb ran MiXCR on the multiplex PCR reads. The sample shows about 19,000 distinct CDR3 sequences, roughly 53% of them seen only once. The chain employs TRBV6-2 or TRBV6-3 and TRBJ2-3, with 7 bases that match TRBD2. Sequencing was performed on PBMCs, taken before or after stereotactic body radiation therapy (not recorded which). The TCR sequence derives from a donor over 45 with non-small cell lung cancer. This CDR3 reads CASSYRTFGRERDTQYF. CDR3 bases: TGTGCCAGCAGCTACAGAACATTCGGGCGGGAGAGAGATACGCAGTATTTT.